The present TCR beta chain was sequenced within a study of human T cells and chemical hapten exposure. Across the study: Per-sample variation in TCR yield stemmed mainly from small pooled library volume differences.

As to this clonotype: Its antigen is as yet unknown.

This CDR3 has 14 amino acids. The V end was cut by 1 base, the J end by 4 bases, with 8 bases between. Germline CDR1 reads LNHDA; CDR2 reads SQIVND (reference sequence). Overall study findings and caveats: Expanded TCRs produced significantly more large CDR3 similarity clusters than controls did. As patch test score rose, PT1 expanded TCR counts tended to rise as well.

Time point described: pre-sensitization, week 0. The sample's treatment: therapeutic diphenylcyclopropenone sensitization with weekly scalp DPC. Using its own MiXCR run on the RACE reads, TCRdb lists one record per CDR3 protein. The data contain 85,000 to 90,000 distinct CDR3 sequences, 9.6% of them seen just once; the ten biggest clones take up approximately 3.9%. The specimen comprised whole blood, sampled in connection with sensitization to the hapten diphenylcyclopropenone (DPC). The clonotype comes from a middle-aged woman with alopecia areata. Some clones in this sample may be carry-over from other donors' samples. This rearrangement joins TRBV19 to TRBJ1-5; maybe TRBD1 (5 bases). The CDR3 protein is CASSIGQYNQPQHF. The CDR3 bases are TGTGCCAGTAGTATAGGACAGTATAATCAGCCCCAGCATTTT. Together with reference TRBV19 and TRBJ1-5, the CDR3 gives the full variable domain: DGGITQSPKYLFRKEGQNVTLSCEQNLNHDAMYWYRQDPGQGLRLIYYSQIVNDFQKGDIAEGYSVSREKKESFPLTVTSAQKNPTAFYLCASSIGQYNQPQHFGDGTRLSIL.